These 20 T cell receptor beta chains share one sample of origin, sequenced in a study of T cells in Graves' hyperthyroidism and ophthalmopathy. Amplified TCR beta CDR3 regions derived from RNA transcripts. TCR CDR3 underwent first-round RT-PCR with the HTBI primer set. TCRdb redid the calling of the multiplex PCR reads with MiXCR, one entry per CDR3 protein. Among 700,000 or so distinct CDR3 sequences, less than 20% were seen once, and the ten largest hold around 8%. The sample comprised blood. Source of these receptors: a man between 18 and 35 years old with Graves' hyperthyroidism.

The rearrangement uses TRBV6-1 and TRBJ2-7, with TRBD1 identical over 8 bases. V lost 7 bases to trimming and J lost 2 bases; unmatched junction nucleotides: 7. CDR1 is MNHNS and CDR2 is SASEGT in the germline V gene. This CDR3 is built from 14 residues. The DNA of the CDR3 is TGTGCCAGCACCCCTGGGGACAGGCCCTACGAGCAGTACTTC. It specifies CASTPGDRPYEQYF.

This clonotype was counted many times. The chain employs TRBV9 and TRBJ2-7; 8 bases fit TRBD2. After removal of 2 bases from V and 2 bases from J, the junction contained 6 bases not matched to a gene. This CDR3 has 15 residues. The germline V gene has CDR1 SGDLS and CDR2 YYNGEE. The CDR3 spells CASSVGLALTYEQYF. The CDR3 DNA reads TGTGCCAGCAGCGTCGGACTAGCCTTGACCTACGAGCAGTACTTC.

This clonotype was counted ten times or more. The chain carries TRBV18 and TRBJ1-2; 7 bases agree with TRBD1. The CDR3 extends over 15 amino acids. In germline, CDR1 is KGHSH, CDR2 LQKENI. Losses at the gene ends were 5 bases for V and 5 bases for J; bases not matched to a gene: 11. CDR3 residues: CASSVTGTEYYGYTF. CDR3 nucleotides: TGTGCCAGCTCAGTCACCGGGACAGAATATTATGGCTACACCTTC. The whole variable domain, remainder taken from reference TRBV18 and TRBJ1-2, is NAGVMQNPRHLVRRRGQEARLRCSPMKGHSHVYWYRQLPEEGLKFMVYLQKENIIDESGMPKERFSAEFPKEGPSILRIQQVVRGDSAAYFCASSVTGTEYYGYTFGSGTRLTVV.

In this sample, this clonotype turned up many times. The rearrangement uses TRBV2 and TRBJ2-1; 7 positions agree with TRBD2. The length of the CDR3 is 16 residues. With V trimmed by 6 bases and J by 7 bases, 15 bases remained unmatched. CDR1 and CDR2 from the germline V gene are SNHLY and FYNNEI. The chain's CDR3 is CASRGWPGLLANEQFF. CDR3 nucleotides: TGTGCCAGCAGGGGGTGGCCGGGGCTACTAGCGAATGAGCAGTTCTTC.

This sequence joins TRBV15 and TRBJ2-1; D may be TRBD1 (6 bases). V lost 8 bases and J 6 bases, leaving 14 bases between the germline ends. The CDR3 spans 13 residues. Germline V lookup: CDR1 LNHNV, CDR2 YYDKDF (reference sequence). CDR3 region: CATARGFGNEQFF. CDR3 sequence (DNA): TGTGCCACCGCCAGGGGTTTCGGCAATGAGCAGTTCTTC.

This clonotype showed up just once. A much larger clonotype is one base distant, so this may be a read error. The chain joins TRBV28 to TRBJ2-1; TRBD2 matches 10 bases. The germline CDR1 and CDR2 sequences are MDHEN and SYDVKM. The CDR3 totals 17 residues. CDR3 sequence: CASSSPSGRGGWDEQSF. CDR3 DNA: TGTGCCAGCAGTTCCCCTAGCGGGAGAGGAGGTTGGGATGAGCAGTCCTTC. Variable domain in full (rest from reference TRBV28 and TRBJ2-1): DVKVTQSSRYLVKRTGEKVFLECVQDMDHENMFWYRQDPGLGLRLIYFSYDVKMKEKGDIPEGYSVSREKKERFSLILESASTNQTSMYLCASSSPSGRGGWDEQSFGPGTRLTVL.

The rearrangement joins TRBV19 to TRBJ2-7, with unresolved D. CDR3 size: 14 residues. V was shortened by 2 bases and J by 1 base, with 9 bases between the two germline ends. The germline V gene encodes CDR1 LNHDA and CDR2 SQIVND (reference sequence). CDR3 amino acids: CASSIRGESYEQYF. The CDR3 DNA reads TGTGCCAGTAGTATAAGAGGAGAGTCCTACGAGCAGTACTTC.

This clonotype appeared a few times. The chain employs TRBV20-1 and TRBJ2-1; 11 bases agree with TRBD2. With V trimmed by 6 bases and J by 7 bases, 11 bases remained unmatched. Germline CDR1 reads DFQATT; CDR2 reads SNEGSKA (reference sequence). The length of the CDR3 is 15 residues. CDR3 sequence (DNA): TGCAGTGCCCCCCCGGCTAGCGGGAGGAAAAATGAGCAGTTCTTC. Translating it yields CSAPPASGRKNEQFF.

This clonotype was recorded many times. The CDR3 sequence is CASSENGPETQYF. The DNA of the CDR3 is TGTGCCAGCAGTGAAAACGGTCCGGAGACCCAGTACTTC. The chain is built from TRBV2 and TRBJ2-5; D remains unclear. V shed 2 bases and J shed 5 bases, with 9 bases lying between them. The CDR3 is made up of 13 amino acids. Germline V gives CDR1 SNHLY, CDR2 FYNNEI.

This clonotype was observed many times. The V gene is TRBV6-6, the J gene TRBJ2-7, with D perhaps TRBD1 or TRBD2 (5 bases each). This CDR3 comprises 13 residues. Trimming shortened V by 2 bases and J by 6 bases, and 11 bases separated the two germline ends. In germline, CDR1 is MNHNY, CDR2 SVGAGI (reference sequence). The DNA of the CDR3 is TGTGCCAGCAGTTACGGGGACCTCCTCGAGCAGTACTTC. It codes for CASSYGDLLEQYF.

On this clonotype itself: Being one base from a much bigger clone, this may be a read error. V gene TRBV3-1 combines with J gene TRBJ2-1; D gene ambiguous. Germline V lookup: CDR1 LGHDT, CDR2 YNNKEL (reference sequence). The CDR3 has 15 residues. DNA for the CDR3: TGTGACAGCAGCCAAGTTCTGTGGCGGTACAATGAGCAGTTCTTC. Its translation: CDSSQVLWRYNEQFF.

The chain recombines TRBV20-1 with TRBJ2-3; 7 bases align to TRBD2. Per germline, CDR1 DFQATT and CDR2 SNEGSKA (reference sequence). J was trimmed by 2 bases and V by 5 bases; bases with no gene match: 4. This CDR3 contains 13 residues. The CDR3, as DNA: TGCAGTGCTGCTAGCGGATTCACAGATACGCAGTATTTT. It encodes CSAASGFTDTQYF.

The chain combines TRBV7-6 with TRBJ2-1; D possibly corresponds to TRBD1 (5 bases). V lost 2 bases and J 3 bases, leaving 11 bases between the germline ends. This CDR3 is 15 amino acids long. The germline CDR1 and CDR2 sequences are SGHVS and FNYEAQ. CDR3 DNA sequence: TGTGCCAGCAGCTTAACTTGGGGCGACTACAATGAGCAGTTCTTC. This codes for CASSLTWGDYNEQFF.

The chain employs TRBV19 and TRBJ2-5; the D gene is possibly TRBD2 (5 bases). Germline V gene sequence: CDR1 LNHDA, CDR2 SQIVND (reference sequence). Trimming pared 0 bases from V and 5 bases from J, leaving 13 bases between. The CDR3 runs 15 residues. This CDR3 reads CASSIDLGEMETQYF. CDR3 DNA: TGTGCCAGTAGTATAGATCTCGGGGAAATGGAGACCCAGTACTTC.

This clonotype was detected only a few times. The gene calls are TRBV28 and TRBJ2-1; 8 bases are shared with TRBD2. The V gene end was trimmed by 6 bases and the J gene end by 5 bases; junction bases not matched to a gene: 9. This CDR3 has 15 amino acids. Germline-derived CDR1 and CDR2 are MDHEN and SYDVKM. The CDR3 coding sequence is TGTGCCAGCAGCGATACCGGGACTAGTAACAATGAGCAGTTCTTC. Translated: CASSDTGTSNNEQFF.

Worth noting for this clonotype: Being one base from a much bigger clone, this may be a read error. The genes are TRBV7-8 and TRBJ1-5; 10 nucleotides match TRBD1. The CDR3 has 15 residues. The trim removed 2 bases at V and 6 bases at J, leaving 4 bases unmatched. Germline V gives CDR1 SGHVS, CDR2 FQNEAQ. CDR3 coding DNA: TGTGCCAGCAGCTTAAAGACAGGGGGCAGTCAGCCCCAGCATTTT. Amino acids: CASSLKTGGSQPQHF.

This chain connects TRBV28 to TRBJ2-7; 8 bases match TRBD2. Trimming at V came to 5 bases and at J to 3 bases, leaving 9 bases not matched to a gene. The CDR3 extends over 15 amino acids. Germline V CDR1 and CDR2: MDHEN, SYDVKM. This CDR3 reads CASSQPRTSRYEQYF. CDR3 in DNA: TGTGCCAGCAGTCAGCCCCGGACTAGCCGCTACGAGCAGTACTTC.

The CDR3 nucleotides read TGTGCCAGCAGCCCCAGGGGAGGGTATGATCAGCCCCAGCATTTT. Translating gives CASSPRGGYDQPQHF. V gene TRBV3-1 combines with J gene TRBJ1-5, with D tentatively TRBD1 (6 bases). The germline V gene encodes CDR1 LGHDT and CDR2 YNNKEL (reference sequence). The CDR3 contains 15 residues. Trimming left V 4 bases short and J 5 bases short, with 15 bases between. Using reference TRBV3-1 and TRBJ1-5 for the parts outside the CDR3, the full variable domain is DTAVSQTPKYLVTQMGNDKSIKCEQNLGHDTMYWYKQDSKKFLKIMFSYNNKELIINETVPNRFSPKSPDKAHLNLHINSLELGDSAVYFCASSPRGGYDQPQHFGDGTRLSIL.

This rearrangement joins TRBV4-2 to TRBJ2-7, with a tentative D call TRBD1 (6 bases). Germline V gives CDR1 LGHNA, CDR2 YNFKEQ. The CDR3 loop spans 15 amino acids. V lost 0 bases and J lost 3, with 12 bases in between. The CDR3 loop is CASSQDAGVHYEQYF. The CDR3 nucleotides are TGTGCCAGCAGCCAAGACGCAGGGGTCCACTACGAGCAGTACTTC.

This clonotype has at least ten counts. Written as DNA, the CDR3 is TGTGCCAGCAGTTTAGAGGGAGGGGGCACTGAAGCTTTCTTT. It codes for CASSLEGGGTEAFF. J is TRBJ1-1 and V is TRBV27; D may be TRBD1 (6 bases). The germline V and J ends were trimmed by 2 bases and 4 bases, with 11 bases remaining between them. The CDR3 covers 14 residues. Germline CDR1 and CDR2: MNHEY and SMNVEV (reference sequence).